The subject of this entry is one T cell receptor beta chain. This specimen belongs to a study of blood T cell repertoires in COVID-19. Authors' data handling: Nucleated cell number was recorded as an estimate derived from reference gene primer amplification. Only in-frame clones appear in the TCRdb table, and some are missing; sequencing was by immunoSEQ multiplex PCR. The D gene and trimming were derived from the DNA, and the V and J assignments and clone size from that table. There are 540,000 or so clones in the sample; 70% to 90% occur only once, and 7.5% to 9% lies in the top ten. This CDR3 is 16 amino acids long. From germline, CDR1 is LGHDT and CDR2 YNNKEL (reference sequence). J lost 6 bases, V lost 4 bases, and 10 bases had no gene match.

The sample comprised peripheral blood. The chain recombines TRBV3-1 (or the pseudogene TRBV3-2) with TRBJ2-3; TRBD2 matches 10 bases. The clonotype was recovered from a woman aged 50 to 60 with COVID-19, enrolled during active disease. CDR3 sequence: CASSPQRGGNLDTQYF. In DNA, the CDR3 is TGTGCCAGCAGCCCTCAGCGGGGGGGCAATCTTGATACGCAGTATTTT.